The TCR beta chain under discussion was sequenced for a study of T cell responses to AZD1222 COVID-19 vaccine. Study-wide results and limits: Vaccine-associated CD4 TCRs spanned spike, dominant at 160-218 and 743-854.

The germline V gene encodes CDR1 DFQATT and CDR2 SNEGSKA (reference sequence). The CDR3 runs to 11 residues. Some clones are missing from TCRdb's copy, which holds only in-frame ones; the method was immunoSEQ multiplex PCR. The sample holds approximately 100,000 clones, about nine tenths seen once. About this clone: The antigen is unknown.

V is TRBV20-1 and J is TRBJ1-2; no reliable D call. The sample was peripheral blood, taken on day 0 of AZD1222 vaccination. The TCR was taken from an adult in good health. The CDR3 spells CTATDLYGYTF. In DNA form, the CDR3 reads TGCACCGCCACGGATCTTTATGGCTACACCTTC.